Listed below are T cell receptor beta chains from one sample, sequenced in a study of blood T cell repertoires in COVID-19. Profiling relied on immunoSEQ multiplex PCR, and the TCRdb table lists in-frame clones only, not all of them. Here the sample spans more than 300,000 clones, around 90% being singletons. Sequences were obtained from peripheral blood. The receptors were gathered from a middle-aged woman with COVID-19, enrolled during active disease. The CDR3 runs from the conserved cysteine through the conserved F or W. The D gene is left open where the match is weak. The size of a clone is reported for some rows only, either as once, few or many, or as a class for expanded clones.

15	TRBV7-8	TRBD1	TRBJ1-2	-	CASSQDRTTNYGYTF	TGTGCCAGCAGCCAGGACAGGACTACAAACTATGGCTACACCTTC
14	TRBV27	TRBD1	TRBJ2-7	-	CASRSGQVTYEQYF	TGTGCCAGCAGGTCAGGACAGGTGACCTACGAGCAGTACTTC
14	TRBV7-6	-	TRBJ2-5	once	CASSPTGTPETQYF	TGTGCCAGCAGCCCCACGGGTACGCCAGAGACCCAGTACTTC
15	TRBV18	-	TRBJ2-7	-	CASSPQRGGAYEQYF	TGTGCCAGCTCACCCCAAAGGGGGGGGGCCTACGAGCAGTACTTC
11	TRBV28	-	TRBJ1-1	-	CASSSVSGTTF	TGTGCCAGCAGTTCAGTTTCCGGGACAACCTTT
13	TRBV10-1	TRBD1	TRBJ1-2	-	CASTWTGGYGYTF	TGCGCCAGCACCTGGACAGGGGGCTATGGCTACACCTTC
14	TRBV6-4	TRBD1	TRBJ1-6	-	CASSAGGWDSPLHF	TGTGCCAGCAGCGCAGGGGGCTGGGATTCACCCCTCCACTTT
13	TRBV29-1	TRBD1	TRBJ2-5	-	CSARTGTGETQYF	TGCAGCGCCCGAACAGGGACAGGGGAGACCCAGTACTTC
16	TRBV18	TRBD2	TRBJ2-7	-	CASSPRRLAGGYEQYF	TGTGCCAGCTCACCACGCAGACTAGCGGGAGGCTACGAGCAGTACTTC
13	TRBV29-1	TRBD2	TRBJ2-5	-	CSVLRGVGETQYF	TGCAGCGTTCTCCGGGGGGTAGGGGAGACCCAGTACTTC
15	TRBV19	TRBD1	TRBJ1-4	-	CASSTGQGISEKLFF	TGTGCCAGTAGTACGGGACAGGGGATAAGTGAAAAACTGTTTTTT
17	TRBV7-9	-	TRBJ1-4	-	CASSLDSGILSNEKLFF	TGTGCCAGCAGCTTAGATTCGGGGATCCTCTCTAATGAAAAACTGTTTTTT
18	TRBV5-1	-	TRBJ2-3	-	CASSLGSGDALSTDTQYF	TGCGCCAGCAGCTTGGGTTCGGGTGACGCCCTTAGCACAGATACGCAGTATTTT
16	TRBV27	TRBD2	TRBJ2-1	-	CASSLSVAGGHNEQFF	TGTGCCAGCAGTTTATCGGTAGCGGGAGGACATAATGAGCAGTTCTTC
15	TRBV7-3	TRBD1	TRBJ1-1	-	CASSLRQGAGTEAFF	TGTGCCAGCAGCTTACGACAGGGGGCTGGTACTGAAGCTTTCTTT
12	TRBV29-1	TRBD1	TRBJ2-7	few	CSVRTGPYEQYF	TGCAGCGTCCGGACAGGGCCCTACGAGCAGTACTTC
12	TRBV6-5	-	TRBJ1-6	-	CASSYANSPLHF	TGTGCCAGCAGTTACGCGAATTCACCCCTCCACTTT
13	TRBV12-3/TRBV12-4	-	TRBJ2-5	-	CASSFRGQETQYF	TGTGCCAGCAGTTTTAGGGGCCAAGAGACCCAGTACTTC
16	TRBV5-6	TRBD2	TRBJ2-2	-	CASSFPAGVSTGELFF	TGTGCCAGCAGCTTCCCAGCGGGAGTCTCTACCGGGGAGCTGTTTTTT